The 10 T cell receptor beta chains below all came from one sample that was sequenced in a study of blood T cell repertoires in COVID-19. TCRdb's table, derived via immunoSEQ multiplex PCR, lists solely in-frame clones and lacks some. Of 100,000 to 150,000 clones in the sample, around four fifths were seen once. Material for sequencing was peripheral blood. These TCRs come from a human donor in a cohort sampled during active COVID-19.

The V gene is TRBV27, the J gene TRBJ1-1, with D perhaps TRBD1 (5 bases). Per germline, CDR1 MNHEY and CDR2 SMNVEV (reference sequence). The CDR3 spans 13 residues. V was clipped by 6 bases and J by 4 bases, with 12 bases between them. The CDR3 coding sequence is TGTGCCAGCAGAATGGGGGGTAGCACTGAAGCTTTCTTT. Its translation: CASRMGGSTEAFF.

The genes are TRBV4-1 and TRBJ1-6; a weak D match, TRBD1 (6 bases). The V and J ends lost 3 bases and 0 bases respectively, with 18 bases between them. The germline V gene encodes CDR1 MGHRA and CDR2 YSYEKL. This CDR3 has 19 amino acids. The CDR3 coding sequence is TGCGCCAGCAGCCAGGACAGTTTAAAGATTTCCTCCTATAATTCACCCCTCCACTTT. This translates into CASSQDSLKISSYNSPLHF.

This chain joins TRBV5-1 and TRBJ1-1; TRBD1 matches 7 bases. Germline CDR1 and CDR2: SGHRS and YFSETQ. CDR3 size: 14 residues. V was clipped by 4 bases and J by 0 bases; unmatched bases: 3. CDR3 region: CASSRGQLNTEAFF. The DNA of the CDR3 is TGCGCCAGCAGCCGGGGACAGCTGAACACTGAAGCTTTCTTT. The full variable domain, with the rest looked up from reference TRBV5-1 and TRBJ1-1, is KAGVTQTPRYLIKTRGQQVTLSCSPISGHRSVSWYQQTPGQGLQFLFEYFSETQRNKGNFPGRFSGRQFSNSRSEMNVSTLELGDSALYLCASSRGQLNTEAFFGQGTRLTVV.

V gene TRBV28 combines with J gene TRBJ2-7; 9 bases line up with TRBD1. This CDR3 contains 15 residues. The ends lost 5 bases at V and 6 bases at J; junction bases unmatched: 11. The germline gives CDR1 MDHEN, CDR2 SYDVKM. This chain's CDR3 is CASSPSRTGATEQYF. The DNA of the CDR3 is TGTGCCAGCAGTCCGTCTCGGACAGGGGCAACCGAGCAGTACTTC.

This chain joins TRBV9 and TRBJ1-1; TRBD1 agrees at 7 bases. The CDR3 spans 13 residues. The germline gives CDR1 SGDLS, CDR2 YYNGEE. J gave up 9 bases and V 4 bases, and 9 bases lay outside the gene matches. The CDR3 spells CASSLRQGTQAFF. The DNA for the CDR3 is TGTGCCAGCAGCCTTCGACAGGGCACGCAAGCTTTCTTT.

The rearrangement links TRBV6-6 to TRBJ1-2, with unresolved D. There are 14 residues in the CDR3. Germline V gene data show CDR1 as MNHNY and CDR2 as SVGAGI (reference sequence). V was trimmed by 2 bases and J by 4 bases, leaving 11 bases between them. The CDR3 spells CASSYRGVGYGYTF. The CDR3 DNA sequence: TGTGCCAGCAGTTACCGCGGGGTGGGCTATGGCTACACCTTC.

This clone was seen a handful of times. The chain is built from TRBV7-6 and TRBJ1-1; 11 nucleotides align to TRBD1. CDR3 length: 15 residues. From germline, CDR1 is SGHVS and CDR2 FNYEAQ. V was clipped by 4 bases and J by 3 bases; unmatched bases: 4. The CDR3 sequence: CASSSDRGPYTEAFF. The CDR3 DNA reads TGTGCCAGCAGCTCGGACAGGGGGCCCTACACTGAAGCTTTCTTT.

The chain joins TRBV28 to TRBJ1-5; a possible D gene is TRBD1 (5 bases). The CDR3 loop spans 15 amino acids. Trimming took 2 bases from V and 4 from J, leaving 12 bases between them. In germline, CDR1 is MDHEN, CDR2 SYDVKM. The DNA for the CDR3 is TGTGCCAGCAGTTTACAAGGGGCGAGGAATCAGCCCCAGCATTTT. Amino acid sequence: CASSLQGARNQPQHF.

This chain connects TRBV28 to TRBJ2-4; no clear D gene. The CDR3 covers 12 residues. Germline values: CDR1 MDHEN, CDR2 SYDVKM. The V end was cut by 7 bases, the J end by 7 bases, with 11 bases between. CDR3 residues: CASTNTGNIQYF. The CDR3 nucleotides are TGTGCCAGCACCAACACCGGGAACATTCAGTACTTC.

The CDR3 loop reads CASSYGQALYTGELFF. In nucleotides, the CDR3 is TGTGCCAGCAGTTACGGACAGGCCCTTTACACCGGGGAGCTGTTTTTT. The rearrangement joins TRBV6-2 or TRBV6-3 to TRBJ2-2; TRBD1 matches 7 bases. The junction had 6 bases not matched to a gene; V was cut back by 2 bases and J by 3 bases. Germline V gives CDR1 MNHEY, CDR2 SVGEGT. CDR3 size: 16 residues.